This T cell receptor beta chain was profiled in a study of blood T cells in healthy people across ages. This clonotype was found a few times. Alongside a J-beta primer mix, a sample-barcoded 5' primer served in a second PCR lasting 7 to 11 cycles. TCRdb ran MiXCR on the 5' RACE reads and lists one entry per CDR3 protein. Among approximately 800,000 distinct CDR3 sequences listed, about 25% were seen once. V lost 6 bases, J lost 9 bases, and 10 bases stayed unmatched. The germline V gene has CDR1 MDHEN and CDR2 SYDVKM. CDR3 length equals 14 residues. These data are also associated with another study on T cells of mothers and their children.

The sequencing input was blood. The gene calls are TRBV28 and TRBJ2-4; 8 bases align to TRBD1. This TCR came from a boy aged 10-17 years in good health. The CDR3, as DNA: TGTGCCAGCAGCAACGGACAGGGTCTCGCCATTCAGTACTTC. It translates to CASSNGQGLAIQYF. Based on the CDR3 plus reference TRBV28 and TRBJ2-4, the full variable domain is DVKVTQSSRYLVKRTGEKVFLECVQDMDHENMFWYRQDPGLGLRLIYFSYDVKMKEKGDIPEGYSVSREKKERFSLILESASTNQTSMYLCASSNGQGLAIQYFGAGTRLSVL.